This T cell receptor (beta chain) was observed in a study of blood T cells in healthy people across ages. The CDR3 is 14 residues long. The V gene's germline CDR1 is MGHRA and CDR2 YSYEKL. Sample donors were healthy Caucasian individuals that came from Russia, aged 6 to 90. Isolation per sample recovered at least 7 million PBMCs. Notes on this clonotype: The antigen remains unidentified.

A second PCR, run for about 7 to 11 cycles, used a sample-barcoded 5' primer plus a J-beta primer mix. From the 5' RACE reads, TCRdb called clonotypes with MiXCR, one entry per CDR3 protein. The repertoire holds approximately 850,000 distinct CDR3 sequences, with over 45% as singletons. Notes on the study in general: While age rose, TCR beta diversity per million T cells dropped in a roughly linear way. The long-lived group displayed more naive CD4+ cells, plus higher diversity, than the aged donors did.

The source is a man aged 25 to 40 in good health. The rearrangement joins TRBV4-1 to TRBJ2-1, with D maybe TRBD2 (6 bases). Near its end, the DNA agrees better with TRBJ2-7, so the J call may be wrong. The sequencing sample was made of blood. The CDR3: CASSGAGRANEQYF. Here the CDR3 DNA reads TGCGCCAGCAGTGGGGCGGGAAGAGCGAATGAGCAGTACTTC.